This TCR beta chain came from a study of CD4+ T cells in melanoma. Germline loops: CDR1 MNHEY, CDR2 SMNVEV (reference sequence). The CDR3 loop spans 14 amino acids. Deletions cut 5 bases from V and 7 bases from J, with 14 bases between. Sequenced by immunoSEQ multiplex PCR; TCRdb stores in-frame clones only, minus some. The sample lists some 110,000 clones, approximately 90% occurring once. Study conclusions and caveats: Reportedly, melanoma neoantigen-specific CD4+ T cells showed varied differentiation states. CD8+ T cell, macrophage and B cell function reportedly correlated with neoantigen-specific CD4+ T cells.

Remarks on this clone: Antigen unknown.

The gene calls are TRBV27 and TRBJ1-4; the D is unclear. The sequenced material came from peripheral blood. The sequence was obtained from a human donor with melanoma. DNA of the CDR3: TGTGCCAGCAGTAGCTCAGGTTGGGCTGAAAAACTGTTTTTT. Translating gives CASSSSGWAEKLFF. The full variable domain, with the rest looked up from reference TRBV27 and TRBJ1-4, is EAQVTQNPRYLITVTGKKLTVTCSQNMNHEYMSWYRQDPGLGLRQIYYSMNVEVTDKGDVPEGYKVSRKEKRNFPLILESPSPNQTSLYFCASSSSGWAEKLFFGSGTQLSVL.